The 5 T cell receptor beta chains below come from one sample, sequenced in a study of T cell repertoires in cytomegalovirus infection. Their antigens remain unidentified. One entry per CDR3 protein, called by TCRdb with MiXCR from the reads. The sample holds roughly 990,000 distinct CDR3 sequences, around a third seen once. Sequencing used cultured CD8+ T cells from PBMCs, obtained from culture after CMV antigen stimulation. The origin of the receptors is a human donor in good health (CMV status not recorded). Some clones in this sample may be carry-over from other donors' samples.

The genes are TRBV6-2 or TRBV6-3 and TRBJ1-1, with D perhaps matching TRBD1 (6 bases). The CDR3 has 16 residues. With 2 bases removed from V and 1 base from J, the gap between germline ends came to 14 bases. CDR1 is MNHEY and CDR2 is SVGEGT in the germline V gene. The CDR3 spells CASSYGLQGANTEAFF. The CDR3 DNA follows: TGTGCCAGCAGTTACGGGCTACAGGGAGCGAACACTGAAGCTTTCTTT.

This clonotype turned up a few times. V is TRBV4-2 and J is TRBJ2-3; 15 bases are shared with TRBD2. Germline CDR1 reads LGHNA; CDR2 reads YNFKEQ. The CDR3 is made up of 20 amino acids. Losses at the gene ends were 0 bases for V and 0 bases for J; bases not matched to a gene: 7. The CDR3 DNA reads as TGTGCCAGCAGCCAAGATTACGGACTAGCGGGGGGGCCTAGCACAGATACGCAGTATTTT. Protein: CASSQDYGLAGGPSTDTQYF.

The rearrangement uses TRBV7-4 and TRBJ1-1, with 8 bases lining up with TRBD1. V lost 7 bases and J lost 1; bases outside the gene matches: 8. The CDR3 has 15 amino acids. Germline V gives CDR1 SGHVT, CDR2 SQSDAQ. The CDR3 DNA sequence: TGTGCCAGCATCGATCCAGGGGGCGAGAACACTGAAGCTTTCTTT. Amino acids: CASIDPGGENTEAFF.

This clonotype was observed a few times. V is TRBV6-6 and J is TRBJ2-3; TRBD1 matches at 7 bases. Germline assignment: CDR1 MNHNY and CDR2 SVGAGI (reference sequence). The CDR3 totals 15 residues. With V trimmed by 5 bases and J by 3 bases, 8 bases remained unmatched. This chain's CDR3 is CASSQGVARTDTQYF. CDR3 DNA: TGTGCCAGCAGTCAGGGGGTCGCTCGAACAGATACGCAGTATTTT.

This clonotype was observed many times. The chain carries TRBV4-2 and TRBJ2-7, with TRBD1 matching 7 bases. The J segment lost 3 bases and the V segment lost 2 bases, leaving 4 bases of the junction unmatched. Germline assignment: CDR1 LGHNA and CDR2 YNFKEQ. The CDR3 totals 14 residues. CDR3 sequence (DNA): TGTGCCAGCAGCCAATCGGGACAGAGCTACGAGCAGTACTTC. Translation: CASSQSGQSYEQYF.